This TCR beta chain was observed in a study of blood T cell repertoires in COVID-19. Clones were read by immunoSEQ multiplex PCR, and TCRdb kept only the in-frame ones, dropping some. This table holds under 300,000 clones, roughly 87% found once. Living in about two dozen US areas, the participants were between about 18 and 100 years of age. Symptom resolution, clearance, or two negative PCRs marked donors in Cohort 3 as recovered. The CDR3 sequence is 14 residues long. Germline V lookup: CDR1 SGHNT, CDR2 YYREEE (reference sequence). The junction had 3 bases not matched to a gene; V was cut back by 3 bases and J by 4 bases.

This chain connects TRBV5-4 to TRBJ2-1; 8 bases agree with TRBD2. The TCR was taken from a woman aged 30 to 39 who had recovered from COVID-19. The sequenced material came from PBMCs or T cells enriched from blood (not recorded which). The CDR3: CASSSTSGYNEQFF. The CDR3 bases are TGTGCCAGCAGCTCAACTAGCGGTTACAATGAGCAGTTCTTC.